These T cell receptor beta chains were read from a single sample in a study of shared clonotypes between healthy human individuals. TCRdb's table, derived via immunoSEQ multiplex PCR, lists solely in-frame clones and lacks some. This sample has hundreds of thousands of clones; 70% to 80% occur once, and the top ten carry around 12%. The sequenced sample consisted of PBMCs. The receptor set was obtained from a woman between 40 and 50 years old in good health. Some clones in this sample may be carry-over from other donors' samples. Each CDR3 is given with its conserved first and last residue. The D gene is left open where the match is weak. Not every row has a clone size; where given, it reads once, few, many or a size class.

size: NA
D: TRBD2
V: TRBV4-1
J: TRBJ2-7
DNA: TGCGCCAGCAGCCAGCCCCCGCGGACTAGCGGTTACGAGCAGTACTTC
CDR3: CASSQPPRTSGYEQYF

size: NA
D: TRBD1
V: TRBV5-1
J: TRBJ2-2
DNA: TGCGCCAGCAGCATACAGGGGGACCTGAACACCGGGGAGCTGTTTTTT
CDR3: CASSIQGDLNTGELFF

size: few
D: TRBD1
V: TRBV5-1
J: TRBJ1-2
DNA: TGCGCCAGCAGCGAGGGACAGGGCCCTAGTGGCTACACCTTC
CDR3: CASSEGQGPSGYTF

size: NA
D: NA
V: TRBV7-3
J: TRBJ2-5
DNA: TGTGCCAGCAGCTTGGAGGCAAGGGAGACCCAGTACTTC
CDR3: CASSLEARETQYF

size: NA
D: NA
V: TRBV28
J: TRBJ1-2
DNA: TGTGCTACCAACGGACAGTCGGGCTATGGCTACACCTTC
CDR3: CATNGQSGYGYTF

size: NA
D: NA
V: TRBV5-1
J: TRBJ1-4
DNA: TGCGCCAGCAGCCGGGCCGGGGCGGCTAATGAAAAACTGTTTTTT
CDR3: CASSRAGAANEKLFF

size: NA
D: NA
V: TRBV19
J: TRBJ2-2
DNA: TGTGCCAGCCGGAGGAGGGAGAACACCGGGGAGCTGTTTTTT
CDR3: CASRRRENTGELFF

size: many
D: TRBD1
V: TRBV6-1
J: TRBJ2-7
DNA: TGTGCCAGCAGTGAGAGCGGGACAGGGGGTAACGAGCAGTACTTC
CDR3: CASSESGTGGNEQYF

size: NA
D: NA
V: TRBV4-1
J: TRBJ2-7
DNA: TGCGCCAGCAGCCAAGCGGTGGTCGGACTCTACGAGCAGTACTTC
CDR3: CASSQAVVGLYEQYF

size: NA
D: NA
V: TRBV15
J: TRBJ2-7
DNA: TGTGCCACCAGCAGAGAGCAAGCGACCACCGGCGAGCAGTACTTC
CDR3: CATSREQATTGEQYF

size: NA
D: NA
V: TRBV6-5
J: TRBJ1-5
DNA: TGTGCCAGCAACACAGGTTTCAATCAGCCCCAGCATTTT
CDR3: CASNTGFNQPQHF

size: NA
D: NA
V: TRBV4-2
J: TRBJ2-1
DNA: TGTGCCAGCAGCCCAACCCCGGCTGGCTCCTACAATGAGCAGTTCTTC
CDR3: CASSPTPAGSYNEQFF

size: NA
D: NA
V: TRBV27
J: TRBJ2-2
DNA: TGTGCCAGCAGTCCCCGCACAGGGTTCACCGGGGAGCTGTTTTTT
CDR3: CASSPRTGFTGELFF

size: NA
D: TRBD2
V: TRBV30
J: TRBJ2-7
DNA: TGTGCCTGGAGTCCGGGAGCGGGGTCAGGCGAGCAGTACTTC
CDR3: CAWSPGAGSGEQYF

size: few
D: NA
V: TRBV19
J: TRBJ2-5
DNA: TGTGCCAGTAGTATAGAGTTCTCGGGGGCGCGGGAGACCCAGTACTTC
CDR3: CASSIEFSGARETQYF